The clone carrying this T cell receptor (beta chain) was seen only a few times. The sample comes from a study of T cell repertoires in ileal Crohn's disease. Study-level background: All patients had surgery for stricturing (about 60%) or penetrating (around 40%) disease. Per sample, 400 to 550 nanograms of biopsy DNA were TCRB immunosequenced.

This table comes from immunoSEQ multiplex PCR, and its TCRdb copy is limited to in-frame clones, with some not included. The table lists 9,500 to 12,000 clones, 87% of them singletons. Regarding time point: inflamed ileum from the surgical specimen. The CDR3 has 14 amino acids. Deletions cut 6 bases from V and 2 bases from J, with 14 bases between. Germline V lookup: CDR1 MNHNS, CDR2 SASEGT. The chain recombines TRBV6-1 with TRBJ2-7; TRBD1 is a possible D gene (5 bases). Specimen: ileal tissue. This TCR was sampled from an adult with Crohn's disease. The CDR3 here is CASSPQGRPYEQYF. CDR3 nucleotides: TGTGCCAGCAGCCCCCAGGGCCGCCCCTACGAGCAGTACTTC.